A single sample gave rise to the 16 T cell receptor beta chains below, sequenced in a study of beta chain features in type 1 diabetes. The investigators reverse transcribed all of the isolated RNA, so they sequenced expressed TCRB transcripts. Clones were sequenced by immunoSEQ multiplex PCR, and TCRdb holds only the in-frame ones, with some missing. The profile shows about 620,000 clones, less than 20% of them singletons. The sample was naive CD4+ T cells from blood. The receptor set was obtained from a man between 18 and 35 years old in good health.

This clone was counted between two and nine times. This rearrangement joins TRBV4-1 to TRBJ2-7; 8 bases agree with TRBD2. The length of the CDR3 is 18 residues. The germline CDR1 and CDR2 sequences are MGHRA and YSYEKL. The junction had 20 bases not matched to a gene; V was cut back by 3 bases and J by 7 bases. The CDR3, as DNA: TGCGCCAGCAGCCAGACAGGCCTCAGCGGGAGTTCCCGGGCGGAGCAGTACTTC. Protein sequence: CASSQTGLSGSSRAEQYF.

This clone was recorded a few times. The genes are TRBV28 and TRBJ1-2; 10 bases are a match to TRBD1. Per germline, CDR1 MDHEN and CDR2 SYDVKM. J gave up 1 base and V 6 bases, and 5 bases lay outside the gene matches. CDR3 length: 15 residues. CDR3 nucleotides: TGTGCCAGCAGCCGACAGGGGGCGGTTAACTATGGCTACACCTTC. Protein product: CASSRQGAVNYGYTF.

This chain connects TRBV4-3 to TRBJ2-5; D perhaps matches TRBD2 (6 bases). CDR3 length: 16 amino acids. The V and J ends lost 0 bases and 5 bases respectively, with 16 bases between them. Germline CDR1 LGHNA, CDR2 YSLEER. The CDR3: CASSQDLGRGRETQYF. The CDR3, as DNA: TGCGCCAGCAGCCAAGATCTCGGACGGGGGAGGGAGACCCAGTACTTC.

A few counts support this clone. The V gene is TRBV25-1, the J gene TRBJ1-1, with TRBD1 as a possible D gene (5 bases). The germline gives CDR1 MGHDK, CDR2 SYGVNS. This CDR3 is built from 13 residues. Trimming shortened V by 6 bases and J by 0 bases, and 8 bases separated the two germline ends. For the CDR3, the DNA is TGTGCCAGCAGCGTAGGGGTGAACACTGAAGCTTTCTTT. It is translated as CASSVGVNTEAFF. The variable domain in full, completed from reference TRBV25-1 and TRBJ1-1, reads EADIYQTPRYLVIGTGKKITLECSQTMGHDKMYWYQQDPGMELHLIHYSYGVNSTEKGDLSSESTVSRIRTEHFPLTLESARPSHTSQYLCASSVGVNTEAFFGQGTRLTVV.

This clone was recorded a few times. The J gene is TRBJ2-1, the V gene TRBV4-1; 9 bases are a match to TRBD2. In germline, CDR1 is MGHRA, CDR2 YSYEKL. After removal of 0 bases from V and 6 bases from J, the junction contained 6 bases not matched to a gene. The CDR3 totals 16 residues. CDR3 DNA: TGCGCCAGCAGCCAAGATCAAGGGACTAGCCGCAATGAGCAGTTCTTC. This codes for CASSQDQGTSRNEQFF.

CDR3 DNA: TGTGCCAGCACGGGGGTCACATGGACGGCGAGCTCCTACGAGCAGTACTTC. Residues: CASTGVTWTASSYEQYF. V gene TRBV5-6 combines with J gene TRBJ2-7; D is perhaps TRBD2 (6 bases). Trimming left V 6 bases short and J 0 bases short, with 22 bases between. This CDR3 comprises 17 residues. Germline CDR1 reads SGHDT; CDR2 reads YYEEEE.

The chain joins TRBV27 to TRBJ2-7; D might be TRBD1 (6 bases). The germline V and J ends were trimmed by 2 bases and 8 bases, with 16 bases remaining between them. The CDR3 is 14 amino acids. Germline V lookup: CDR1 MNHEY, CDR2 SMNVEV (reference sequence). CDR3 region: CASSLAGALAKQYF. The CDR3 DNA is TGTGCCAGCAGTTTAGCAGGGGCGCTCGCCAAGCAGTACTTC.

CDR3 sequence reads: CASSLWGRVRKQYF. DNA of the CDR3: TGTGCCAGCAGTTTATGGGGCAGAGTACGAAAGCAGTACTTC. V usage is TRBV27 and J usage is TRBJ2-7; a possible D gene is TRBD1 (5 bases). This CDR3 has 14 residues. The germline gives CDR1 MNHEY, CDR2 SMNVEV (reference sequence). V lost 1 base and J lost 8, with 15 bases in between.

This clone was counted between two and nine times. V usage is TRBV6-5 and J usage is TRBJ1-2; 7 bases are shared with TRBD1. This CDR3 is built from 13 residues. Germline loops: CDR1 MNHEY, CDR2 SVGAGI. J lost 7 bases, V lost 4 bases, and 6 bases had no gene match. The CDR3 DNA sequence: TGTGCCAGCAGTTGGCGACAGGGAGGTGGCTACACCTTC. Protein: CASSWRQGGGYTF.

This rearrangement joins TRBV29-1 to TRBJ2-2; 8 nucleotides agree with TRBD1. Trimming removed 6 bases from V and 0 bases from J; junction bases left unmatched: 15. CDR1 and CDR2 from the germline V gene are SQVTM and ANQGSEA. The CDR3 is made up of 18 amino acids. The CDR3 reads CSVLPGTGEAANTGELFF. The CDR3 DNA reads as TGCAGCGTCCTGCCCGGGACAGGAGAAGCGGCGAACACCGGGGAGCTGTTTTTT.

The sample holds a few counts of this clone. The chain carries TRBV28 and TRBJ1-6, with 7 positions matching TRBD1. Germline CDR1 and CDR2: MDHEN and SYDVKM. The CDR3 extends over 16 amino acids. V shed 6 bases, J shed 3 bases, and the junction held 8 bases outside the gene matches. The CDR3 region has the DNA TGTGCCAGCAGAATGACAGGGACCTACTATAATTCACCCCTCCACTTT. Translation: CASRMTGTYYNSPLHF.

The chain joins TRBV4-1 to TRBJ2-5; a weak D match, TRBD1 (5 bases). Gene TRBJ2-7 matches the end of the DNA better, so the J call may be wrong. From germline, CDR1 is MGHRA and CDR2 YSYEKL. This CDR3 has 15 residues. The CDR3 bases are TGCGCCAGCAGCCAAGGGCAGGGCGCAACTGGCGAGCAGTACTTC. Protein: CASSQGQGATGEQYF.

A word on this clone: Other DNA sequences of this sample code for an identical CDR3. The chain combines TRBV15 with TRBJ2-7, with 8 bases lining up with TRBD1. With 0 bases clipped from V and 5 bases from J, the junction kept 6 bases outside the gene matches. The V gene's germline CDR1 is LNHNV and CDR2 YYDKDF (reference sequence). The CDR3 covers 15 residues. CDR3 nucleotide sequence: TGTGCCACCAGCAGAGACTGGCAGGGGGCCCACGAGCAGTACTTC. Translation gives CATSRDWQGAHEQYF.

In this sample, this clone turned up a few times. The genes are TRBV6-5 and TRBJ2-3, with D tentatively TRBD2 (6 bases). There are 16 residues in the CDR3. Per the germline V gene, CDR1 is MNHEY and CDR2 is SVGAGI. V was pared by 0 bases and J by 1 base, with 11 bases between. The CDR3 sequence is CASSYSGGRGTDTQYF. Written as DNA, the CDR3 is TGTGCCAGCAGTTACTCCGGGGGAAGGGGCACAGATACGCAGTATTTT.

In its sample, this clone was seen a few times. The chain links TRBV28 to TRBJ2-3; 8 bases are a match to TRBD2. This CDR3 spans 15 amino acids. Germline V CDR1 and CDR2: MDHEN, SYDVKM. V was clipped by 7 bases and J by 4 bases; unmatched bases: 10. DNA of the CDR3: TGTGCCAGCATCCACTCTAGGACTAGCCCAGATACGCAGTATTTT. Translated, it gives CASIHSRTSPDTQYF.

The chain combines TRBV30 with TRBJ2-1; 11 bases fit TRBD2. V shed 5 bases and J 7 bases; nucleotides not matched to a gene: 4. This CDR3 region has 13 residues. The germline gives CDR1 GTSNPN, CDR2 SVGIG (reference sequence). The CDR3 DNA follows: TGTGCCTGGGTAGCGGGGGGGGAAAATGAGCAGTTCTTC. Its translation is CAWVAGGENEQFF. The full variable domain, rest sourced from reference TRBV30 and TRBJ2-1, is SQTIHQWPATLVQPVGSPLSLECTVEGTSNPNLYWYRQAAGRGLQLLFYSVGIGQISSEVPQNLSASRPQDRQFILSSKKLLLSDSGFYLCAWVAGGENEQFFGPGTRLTVL.